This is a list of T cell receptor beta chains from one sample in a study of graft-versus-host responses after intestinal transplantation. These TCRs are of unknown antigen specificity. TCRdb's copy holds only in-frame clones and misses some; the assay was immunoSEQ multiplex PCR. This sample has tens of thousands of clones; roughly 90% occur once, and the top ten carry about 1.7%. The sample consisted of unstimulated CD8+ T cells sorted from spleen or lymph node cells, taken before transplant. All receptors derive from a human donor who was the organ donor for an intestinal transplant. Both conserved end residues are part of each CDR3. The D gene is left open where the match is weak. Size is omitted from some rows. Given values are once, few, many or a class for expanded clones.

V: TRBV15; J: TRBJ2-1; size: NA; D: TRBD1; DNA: TGTGCCACCTACGGGACAGGCTACAATGAGCAGTTCTTC; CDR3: CATYGTGYNEQFF
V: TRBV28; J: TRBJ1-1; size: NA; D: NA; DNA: TGTGCCAGCAGCCCCCGCGGGAACACTGAAGCTTTCTTT; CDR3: CASSPRGNTEAFF
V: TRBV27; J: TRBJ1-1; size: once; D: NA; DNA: TGTGCCAGCAGTACTATAGGGAACACTGAAGCTTTCTTT; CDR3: CASSTIGNTEAFF
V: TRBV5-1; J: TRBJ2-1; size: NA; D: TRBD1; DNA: TGCGCCAGCAGCTCACAGGGGAGGCAGTTCTTC; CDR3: CASSSQGRQFF
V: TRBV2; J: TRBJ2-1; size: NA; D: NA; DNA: TGTGCCAGCAGTGAAATTGGGGACTTAAGCTCCTACAATGAGCAGTTCTTC; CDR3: CASSEIGDLSSYNEQFF
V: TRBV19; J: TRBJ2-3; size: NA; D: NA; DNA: TGTGCCAGTAGCGAAACAGGGATTAGCACAGATACGCAGTATTTT; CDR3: CASSETGISTDTQYF
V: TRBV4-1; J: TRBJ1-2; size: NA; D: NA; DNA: TGCGCCAGCAGCCAAGTGGGCGGGGATGGCTACACCTTC; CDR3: CASSQVGGDGYTF
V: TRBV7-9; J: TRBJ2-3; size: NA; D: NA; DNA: TGTGCCAGCAGCGGAGAGGTCCGGATTTTGGGCACAGATACGCAGTATTTT; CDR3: CASSGEVRILGTDTQYF
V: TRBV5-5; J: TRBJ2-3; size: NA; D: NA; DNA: TGTGCCAGCAGCTTGAGGTTGGCACAGATCACAGATACGCAGTATTTT; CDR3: CASSLRLAQITDTQYF
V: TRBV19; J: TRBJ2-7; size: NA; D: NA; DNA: TGTGCCAGTTCATGGACGGGGTCTCCCTACGAGCAGTACTTC; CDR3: CASSWTGSPYEQYF
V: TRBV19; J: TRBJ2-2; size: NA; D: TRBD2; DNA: TGTGCCTCCATACCCTCTTCTAGCGGGAGTATCACCGGGGAGCTGTTTTTT; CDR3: CASIPSSSGSITGELFF
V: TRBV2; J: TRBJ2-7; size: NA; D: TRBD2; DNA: TGTGCCACATTACTAGCGACAAAAACCTACGAGCAGTACTTC; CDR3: CATLLATKTYEQYF
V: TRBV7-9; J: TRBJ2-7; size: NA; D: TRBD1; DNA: TGTGCCACCGAAGGGGGCCTAGGGGGCTACGAGCAGTACTTC; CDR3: CATEGGLGGYEQYF
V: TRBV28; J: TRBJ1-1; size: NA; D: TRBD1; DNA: TGTGCCAGCAGTTTTTTTCCCACCCTAGACAGGGAGAACACTGAAGCTTTCTTT; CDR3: CASSFFPTLDRENTEAFF
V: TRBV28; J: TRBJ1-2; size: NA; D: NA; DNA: TGTGCCAGCAGTGCGGCGGGAGAAGTCTATGGCTACACCTTC; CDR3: CASSAAGEVYGYTF
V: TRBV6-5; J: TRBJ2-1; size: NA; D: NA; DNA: TGTGCCAGCAGTTACGGGCTAGCGAGTTACAATGAGCAGTTCTTC; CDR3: CASSYGLASYNEQFF
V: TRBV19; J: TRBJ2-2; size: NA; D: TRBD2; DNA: TGTGCCAGTAGTATTGATAGCGGGAGAGTGGACGGGGAGCTGTTTTTT; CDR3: CASSIDSGRVDGELFF
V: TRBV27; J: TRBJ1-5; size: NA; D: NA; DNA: TGTGCCAGCAGTTTATATCAAAATAGCAATCAGCCCCAGCATTTT; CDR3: CASSLYQNSNQPQHF
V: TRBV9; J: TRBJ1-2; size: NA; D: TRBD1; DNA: TGTGCCAGCAGCGCTCCAGGACAGGGGGCCCATGGCTACACCTTC; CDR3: CASSAPGQGAHGYTF
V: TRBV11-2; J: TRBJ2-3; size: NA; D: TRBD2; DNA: TGTGCCAGCAGCTTAGATGGTTTTTGGGTGCGCGGGAGAAGCACAGATACGCAGTATTTT; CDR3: CASSLDGFWVRGRSTDTQYF
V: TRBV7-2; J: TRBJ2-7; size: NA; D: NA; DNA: TGTGCCAGCAGCTTAGGTGGGGAGATCCACGAGCAGTACTTC; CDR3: CASSLGGEIHEQYF
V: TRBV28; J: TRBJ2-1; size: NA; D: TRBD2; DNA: TGTGCCAGCAGTTCGATAAATAGCGGGGACTACAATGAGCAGTTCTTC; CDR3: CASSSINSGDYNEQFF
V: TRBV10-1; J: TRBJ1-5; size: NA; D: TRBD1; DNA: TGCGCCAACAGGGGGGACAGGGGAACCTATAGCAATCAGCCCCAGCATTTT; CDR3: CANRGDRGTYSNQPQHF
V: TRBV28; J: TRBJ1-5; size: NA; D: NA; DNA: TGTGCCAGCAGTTCACAGGAGTATAGCAATCAGCCCCAGCATTTT; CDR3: CASSSQEYSNQPQHF
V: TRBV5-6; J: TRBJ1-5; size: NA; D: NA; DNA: TGTGCCAGCAGCTTGGGTGCGTATAGCAATCAGCCCCAGCATTTT; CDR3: CASSLGAYSNQPQHF
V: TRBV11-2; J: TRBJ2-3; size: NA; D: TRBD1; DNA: TGTGCCAGCAGCTTGACAGGGGCCCAGAGCACAGATACGCAGTATTTT; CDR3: CASSLTGAQSTDTQYF
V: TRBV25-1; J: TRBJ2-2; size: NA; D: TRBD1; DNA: TGTGCCAGCAGCCCGGACAGGGACACCGGGGAGCTGTTTTTT; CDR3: CASSPDRDTGELFF
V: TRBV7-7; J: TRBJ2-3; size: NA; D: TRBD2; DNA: TGTGCTAGCAGCTTTTCGACTAGCGGGAGCCCAGATACGCAGTATTTT; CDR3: CASSFSTSGSPDTQYF
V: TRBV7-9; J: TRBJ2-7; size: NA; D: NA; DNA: TGTGCCAGCAGCTATAGGCGGACAGCTTCCTACGAGCAGTACTTC; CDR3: CASSYRRTASYEQYF
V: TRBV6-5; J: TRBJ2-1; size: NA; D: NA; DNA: TGTGCCAGCAGTTACCTTCGATTCGGTTCTTCCAATGAGCAGTTCTTC; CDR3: CASSYLRFGSSNEQFF
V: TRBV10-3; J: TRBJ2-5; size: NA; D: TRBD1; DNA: TGTGCCATCAGTGGACCGGACAGGGGGCGGGAAGAGACCCAGTACTTC; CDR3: CAISGPDRGREETQYF
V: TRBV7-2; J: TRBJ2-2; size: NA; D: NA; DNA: TGTGCCAGCAGCTTAAGTGGCGGACAGCCTAACACCGGGGAGCTGTTTTTT; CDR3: CASSLSGGQPNTGELFF
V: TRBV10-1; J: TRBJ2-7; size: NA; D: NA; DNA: TGCGCCCACGGTGGAGACTCCTACGAGCAGTACTTC; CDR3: CAHGGDSYEQYF
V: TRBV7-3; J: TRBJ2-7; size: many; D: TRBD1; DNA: TGTGCCAGCAGCTTATTAGCAGGGGGCTACGAGCAGTACTTC; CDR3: CASSLLAGGYEQYF
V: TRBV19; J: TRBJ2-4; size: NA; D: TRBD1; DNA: TGTGCCAGTAGTATAGGAAACAGGGGGCTAGGGAACATTCAGTACTTC; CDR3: CASSIGNRGLGNIQYF
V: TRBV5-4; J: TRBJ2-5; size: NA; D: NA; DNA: TGTGCCAGCAGGCCAGGGGTCGAAGAGACCCAGTACTTC; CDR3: CASRPGVEETQYF
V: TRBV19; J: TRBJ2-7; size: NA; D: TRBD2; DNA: TGTGCCAGTAGTATAGGGACTAGCGGCTACGAGCAGTACTTC; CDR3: CASSIGTSGYEQYF
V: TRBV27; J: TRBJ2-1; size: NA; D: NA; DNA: TGTGCCAGCAGTTTTGAGGTTATGGCCTATTTTGGGAGGCCCTCCTACAATGAGCAGTTCTTC; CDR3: CASSFEVMAYFGRPSYNEQFF
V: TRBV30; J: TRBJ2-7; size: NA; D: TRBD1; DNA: TGTGCCTGGAGTGTGGGACAGGGGTCCTACGAGCAGTACTTC; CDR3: CAWSVGQGSYEQYF
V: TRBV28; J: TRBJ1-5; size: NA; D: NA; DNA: TGTGCCAGCAGTCAAGGACAATTCGGATCTTACAATCAGCCCCAGCATTTT; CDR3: CASSQGQFGSYNQPQHF
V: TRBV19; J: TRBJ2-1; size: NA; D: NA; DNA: TGTGCCAGTAGTATTACGGCAGGGGCGTCCAATGAGCAGTTCTTC; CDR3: CASSITAGASNEQFF
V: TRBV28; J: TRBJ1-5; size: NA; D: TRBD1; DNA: TGTGCCAGCAGTTTATTGGGACAGGGGGCCGGTCAGCCCCAGCATTTT; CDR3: CASSLLGQGAGQPQHF
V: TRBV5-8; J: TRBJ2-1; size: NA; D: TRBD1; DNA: TGTGCCAGCAGCTTGGCGACAGGGGACTACAATGAGCAGTTCTTC; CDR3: CASSLATGDYNEQFF
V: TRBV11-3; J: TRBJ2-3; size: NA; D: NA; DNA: TGTGCCAGCAGCTTCATGGTGGAGGATACGCAGTATTTT; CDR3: CASSFMVEDTQYF
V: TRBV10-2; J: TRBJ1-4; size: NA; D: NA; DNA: TGCGCCAGCAGTGAGACGACAGGAACTAATGAAAAACTGTTTTTT; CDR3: CASSETTGTNEKLFF